A selection of T cell receptor beta chains follows, all from one sample in a study of glioma-infiltrating T cells. Using its own MiXCR run on the multiplex PCR reads, TCRdb lists one record per CDR3 protein. In the table there are about 410,000 distinct CDR3 sequences, approximately 42% of which are singletons. Material: glioma tissue, nonneoplastic brain tissue, or PBMCs (not recorded which). These TCRs come from a human donor with low-grade glioma or glioblastoma, undergoing nonglioma brain surgery, or in good health (not recorded which). Both conserved end residues are part of each CDR3. Fields, in order: V gene, D gene, clone size, J gene, CDR3 protein, CDR3 DNA. A D gene is named only where the DNA matches it firmly. The listing skips clone size in some rows; elsewhere it reads once, few, many or a size class.

TRBV7-8	.	.	TRBJ2-2	CASSLARTAGELFF	TGTGCCAGCAGCTTGGCTAGGACAGCCGGGGAGCTGTTTTTT
TRBV30	.	.	TRBJ2-3	CACRSSTDTQYF	TGTGCCTGCCGATCTAGCACAGATACGCAGTATTTT
TRBV4-1	TRBD2	.	TRBJ2-7	CASSHVGLAGYEQYF	TGCGCCAGCAGCCACGTAGGACTAGCTGGGTACGAGCAGTACTTC
TRBV15	TRBD2	.	TRBJ2-7	CATSRDRGSGSFYEQYF	TGTGCCACCAGCAGAGATAGGGGTAGCGGGTCTTTCTACGAGCAGTACTTC
TRBV4-2	TRBD1	few	TRBJ1-5	CASSHRDRANQPQHF	TGTGCCAGCAGCCACCGGGACAGGGCCAATCAGCCCCAGCATTTT
TRBV20-1	.	few	TRBJ1-1	CSARGVGERTGRGEAFF	TGCAGTGCTAGAGGGGTGGGGGAGAGAACAGGGCGGGGTGAAGCTTTCTTT
TRBV6-1	.	few	TRBJ1-1	CAIGGRMNTEAFF	TGTGCCATTGGGGGGAGGATGAACACTGAAGCTTTCTTT
TRBV20-1	.	few	TRBJ1-2	CSALTGVGGYTF	TGCAGTGCCCTGACCGGGGTGGGCGGCTACACCTTC
TRBV5-1	.	.	TRBJ1-1	CASSLVPGVGTEAFF	TGCGCCAGCAGCTTGGTTCCAGGGGTGGGAACTGAAGCTTTCTTT
TRBV28	TRBD1	many	TRBJ1-2	CASTAGTGGNYGYTF	TGTGCCAGCACTGCCGGGACAGGGGGTAACTATGGCTACACCTTC
TRBV6-1	.	few	TRBJ2-3	CASSATPGGTDTQYF	TGTGCCAGCAGTGCCACCCCTGGGGGCACAGATACGCAGTATTTT
TRBV5-4	TRBD2	.	TRBJ2-3	CASSQLAGGTDTHYF	TGTGCCAGCAGCCAACTAGCGGGAGGAACAGATACGCATTATTTT
TRBV20-1	TRBD2	many	TRBJ2-1	CSARRAGGYNEQFF	TGCAGTGCTAGGAGAGCGGGAGGCTACAATGAGCAGTTCTTC
TRBV20-1	.	few	TRBJ2-5	CSARDPGSDETQYF	TGCAGTGCTAGAGATCCGGGGAGTGACGAGACCCAGTACTTC
TRBV6-2/TRBV6-3	.	many	TRBJ2-4	CASRFWDREGNIQYF	TGTGCCAGCAGGTTCTGGGACCGCGAGGGAAACATTCAGTACTTC
TRBV7-2	TRBD1	.	TRBJ1-2	CASSLGDRAHGYTF	TGTGCCAGCAGCTTAGGGGACAGGGCCCATGGCTACACCTTC
TRBV12-3/TRBV12-4	.	few	TRBJ2-3	CASSWNGVTDTQYF	TGTGCCAGCAGTTGGAACGGAGTCACAGATACGCAGTATTTT
TRBV20-1	.	.	TRBJ2-3	CSARSGPIRTDTQYF	TGCAGTGCTAGGAGCGGTCCCATTCGCACAGATACGCAGTATTTT
TRBV7-2	TRBD1	.	TRBJ1-2	CASSSRDRHGYTF	TGTGCCAGCAGCTCAAGGGACAGACATGGCTACACCTTC
TRBV27	TRBD1	many	TRBJ1-5	CASSFSGTGSQPQHF	TGTGCCAGCAGTTTTTCCGGGACAGGGAGCCAGCCCCAGCATTTT